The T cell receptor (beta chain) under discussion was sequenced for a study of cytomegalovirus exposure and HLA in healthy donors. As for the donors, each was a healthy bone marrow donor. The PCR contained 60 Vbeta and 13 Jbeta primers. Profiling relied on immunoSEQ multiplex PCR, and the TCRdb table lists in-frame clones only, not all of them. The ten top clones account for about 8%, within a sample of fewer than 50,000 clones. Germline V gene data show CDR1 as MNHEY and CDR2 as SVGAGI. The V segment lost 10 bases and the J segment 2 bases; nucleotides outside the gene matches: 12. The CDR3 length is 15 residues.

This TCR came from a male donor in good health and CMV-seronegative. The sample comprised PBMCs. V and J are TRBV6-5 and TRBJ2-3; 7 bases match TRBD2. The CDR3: CATGGYGHPTDTQYF. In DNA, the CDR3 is TGTGCCACCGGGGGGTACGGGCACCCCACAGATACGCAGTATTTT.